These 3 T cell receptor beta chains were sequenced from one sample in a study of beta chain features in type 1 diabetes. Expressed TCRB transcripts were sequenced after all isolated RNA was converted to cDNA. Profiling relied on immunoSEQ multiplex PCR, and the TCRdb table lists in-frame clones only, not all of them. This repertoire shows about 620,000 clones, roughly a sixth found once; its top ten account for approximately 0.099%. The sequencing sample was made of naive CD4+ T cells from blood. These receptors all stem from a man aged 18 to 30 in good health.

The rearrangement links TRBV10-3 to TRBJ1-1; TRBD1 matches 7 bases. V shed 2 bases, J shed 5 bases, and the junction held 5 bases outside the gene matches. Germline CDR1 is ENHRY and CDR2 is SYGVKD. The CDR3 spans 14 residues. The CDR3 reads CAISEEGARTEAFF. CDR3 coding DNA: TGTGCCATCAGTGAGGAGGGGGCACGAACTGAAGCTTTCTTT.

The rearrangement joins TRBV2 to TRBJ2-1; D may match TRBD1 or TRBD2 (5 bases each). Germline lookup yields CDR1 SNHLY and CDR2 FYNNEI. The CDR3 length is 13 residues. V shed 5 bases and J shed 9 bases, with 14 bases lying between them. The DNA of the CDR3 is TGTGCCAGCAGTCCCCCCCCAGGGACTGAGCAGTTCTTC. Translation: CASSPPPGTEQFF.

This clone showed up just a few times. The V call is TRBV29-1, the J call TRBJ2-7; 9 bases are shared with TRBD1. Germline V gene data show CDR1 as SQVTM and CDR2 as ANQGSEA. CDR3 length: 14 residues. J gave up 1 base and V 7 bases, and 8 bases lay outside the gene matches. The CDR3 loop reads CSATGGQGSYEQYF. The CDR3 nucleotides are TGCAGCGCAACGGGGGGACAGGGTTCCTACGAGCAGTACTTC.